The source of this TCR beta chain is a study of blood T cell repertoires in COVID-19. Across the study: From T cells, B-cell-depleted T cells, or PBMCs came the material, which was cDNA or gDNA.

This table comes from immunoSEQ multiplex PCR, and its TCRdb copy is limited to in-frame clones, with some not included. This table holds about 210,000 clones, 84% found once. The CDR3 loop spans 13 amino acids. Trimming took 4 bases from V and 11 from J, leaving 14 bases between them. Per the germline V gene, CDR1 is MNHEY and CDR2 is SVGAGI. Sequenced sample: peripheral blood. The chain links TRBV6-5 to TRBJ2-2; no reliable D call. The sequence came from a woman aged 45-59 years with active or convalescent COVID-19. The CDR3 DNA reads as TGTGCCAGCAGTTTGAATTCAGTCCGAGAGCTGTTTTTT. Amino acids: CASSLNSVRELFF.